These 31 T cell receptor beta chains originate from one sample sequenced in a study of Ad26.COV2.S vaccination and SARS-CoV-2 variants. Profiled with immunoSEQ multiplex PCR; TCRdb holds only in-frame clones, not every one. The sample holds about 370,000 clones, about 91% seen once. Treatment indicated: some 20 received Ad26.COV2.S at low or high dose, single or two shots; 5 received placebo; per-sample allocation not given. Repertoires come from day 63 after the first vaccine or placebo injection. The sequencing here drew on peripheral blood, taken in a trial of Ad26.COV2.S vaccine versus placebo. The source of these receptors is a person between 18 and 59 years old who received the Ad26.COV2.S COVID-19 vaccine or a placebo.

This chain joins TRBV6-5 and TRBJ1-5; tentatively, D is TRBD1 (6 bases). This CDR3 has 15 residues. The V gene lost 2 bases and the J gene lost 4 bases, with 12 bases spanning the gap. Germline CDR1 is MNHEY and CDR2 is SVGAGI. The CDR3 bases are TGTGCCAGCAGTTACAAAGGGGGGATGAATCAGCCCCAGCATTTT. Translating it yields CASSYKGGMNQPQHF.

The CDR3: CASSLLEGTEAFF. The CDR3 region has the DNA TGTGCCAGCAGCTTATTGGAAGGCACTGAAGCTTTCTTT. The chain joins TRBV11-2 to TRBJ1-1; D remains unclear. This CDR3 spans 13 amino acids. Trimming pared 2 bases from V and 4 bases from J, leaving 8 bases between. From germline, CDR1 is SGHAT and CDR2 FQNNGV.

The chain employs TRBV6-6 and TRBJ1-6, with TRBD1 identical over 9 bases. CDR1 MNHNY and CDR2 SVGAGI come from the germline V gene (reference sequence). The CDR3 is 14 amino acids. V shed 7 bases, J shed 7 bases, and the junction held 5 bases outside the gene matches. CDR3: CASKGDRVNSPLHF. CDR3 in DNA: TGTGCCAGCAAGGGGGACAGGGTGAATTCACCCCTCCACTTT.

The chain carries TRBV6-5 and TRBJ1-1; D unclear. Germline V gene lookup returns CDR1 MNHEY and CDR2 SVGAGI. The CDR3 runs to 10 residues. With 8 bases removed from V and 3 bases from J, the gap between germline ends came to 4 bases. For the CDR3, the DNA is TGTGCCAGCCGGGACACTGAAGCTTTCTTT. This codes for CASRDTEAFF.

This rearrangement joins TRBV3-1 (or the pseudogene TRBV3-2) to TRBJ2-7; no clear D gene. The CDR3 extends over 13 amino acids. Germline CDR1 reads LGHDT; CDR2 reads YNNKEL (reference sequence). Trimming pared 0 bases from V and 4 bases from J, leaving 7 bases between. For the CDR3, the DNA is TGTGCCAGCAGCCAAGATCTGGGGTACGAGCAGTACTTC. Translating gives CASSQDLGYEQYF.

The chain employs TRBV9 and TRBJ1-5; no reliable D call. The V gene's germline CDR1 is SGDLS and CDR2 YYNGEE. The V gene lost 0 bases and the J gene lost 3 bases, with 10 bases spanning the gap. The CDR3 contains 15 residues. The CDR3 loop is CASSVGPGDNQPQHF. The CDR3 region has the DNA TGTGCCAGCAGCGTAGGGCCGGGAGACAATCAGCCCCAGCATTTT.

The CDR3 nucleotides read TGTGCCAGCAGTTCGACCTCTAGCTCCGAGCAGTACTTC. This encodes CASSSTSSSEQYF. The chain uses TRBV7-6 and TRBJ2-7, with a possible D match to TRBD2 (5 bases). CDR1 is SGHVS, CDR2 FNYEAQ, per germline. The CDR3 totals 13 residues. Trimming stripped 6 bases from V and 6 bases from J, with 15 bases between.

The V gene is TRBV19, the J gene TRBJ1-1; a weak D match, TRBD1 (5 bases). Trimming took off 7 bases at V and 2 bases at J, with 20 bases between the two ends. The CDR3 spans 16 residues. Germline CDR1 LNHDA, CDR2 SQIVND (reference sequence). The CDR3 bases are TGTGCCAGTACCAAAGGGTATGGACAAGGTAACACTGAAGCTTTCTTT. Translating gives CASTKGYGQGNTEAFF.

This clone was seen a few times. V usage is TRBV6-2 or TRBV6-3 and J usage is TRBJ2-3; TRBD2 matches 9 bases. V trimming: 6 bases; J trimming: 4 bases; junction bases outside the gene matches: 5. The CDR3 loop spans 14 amino acids. Germline V gene sequence: CDR1 MNHEY, CDR2 SVGEGT. CDR3 bases: TGTGCCAGCAGCTTTAGGACTAGCGCAGATACGCAGTATTTT. It translates to CASSFRTSADTQYF.

The gene calls are TRBV2 and TRBJ1-6, with D perhaps matching TRBD1 (5 bases). Trimming took off 4 bases at V and 8 bases at J, with 15 bases between the two ends. Germline CDR1 reads SNHLY; CDR2 reads FYNNEI. The CDR3 is 15 residues long. The CDR3 DNA follows: TGTGCCAGCAGTGTACTTCCGGGGGGGGATTCACCCCTCCACTTT. Its translation is CASSVLPGGDSPLHF.

The chain uses TRBV19 and TRBJ2-7; 7 positions agree with TRBD2. CDR3 length equals 13 residues. CDR1 is LNHDA and CDR2 is SQIVND in the germline V gene (reference sequence). The CDR3: CASAGVPSYEQYF. The CDR3 nucleotides are TGTGCTTCGGCGGGAGTCCCCTCCTACGAGCAGTACTTC.

This sequence joins TRBV2 and TRBJ2-5; the match to TRBD2 covers 8 bases. The length of the CDR3 is 14 residues. Unmatched junction bases numbered 5, after V lost 6 bases and J lost 2 bases. Germline CDR1 reads SNHLY; CDR2 reads FYNNEI. DNA of the CDR3: TGTGCCAGCAGCGCACTAGCGGCGCAAGAGACCCAGTACTTC. It yields the protein CASSALAAQETQYF.

This chain uses TRBV7-3 with TRBJ2-4, with 7 bases fitting TRBD2. The junction had 3 bases not matched to a gene; V was cut back by 4 bases and J by 0 bases. The CDR3 has 15 residues. Per the germline V gene, CDR1 is SGHTA and CDR2 is FQGTGA. CDR3 amino acids: CASSSGGLAKNIQYF. The CDR3 DNA reads TGTGCCAGCAGCTCGGGAGGCCTAGCCAAAAACATTCAGTACTTC.

The J gene is TRBJ2-7, the V gene TRBV4-1; a weak D match, TRBD2 (5 bases). V lost 0 bases and J 2 bases, leaving 11 bases between the germline ends. This CDR3 has 15 amino acids. CDR1 is MGHRA, CDR2 YSYEKL, per germline. Here the CDR3 reads CASSQDLRGAYEQYF. CDR3 nucleotide sequence: TGCGCCAGCAGCCAAGATCTTCGGGGAGCCTACGAGCAGTACTTC.

The chain carries TRBV4-1 and TRBJ2-5, with TRBD1 as a possible D gene (6 bases). Trimming took off 1 base at V and 5 bases at J, with 11 bases between the two ends. Germline values: CDR1 MGHRA, CDR2 YSYEKL. CDR3 length equals 14 residues. Here the CDR3 reads CASSQVQGEETQYF. DNA for the CDR3: TGCGCCAGCAGCCAAGTACAGGGAGAGGAGACCCAGTACTTC.

J is TRBJ1-4 and V is TRBV28; a possible D gene is TRBD1 (6 bases). This CDR3 is 11 amino acids long. Germline V gene data show CDR1 as MDHEN and CDR2 as SYDVKM. Trimming cost V 2 bases and J 11 bases, with 6 bases left between them. DNA for the CDR3: TGTGCCAGCAGTTTACAGGGGAAACTGTTTTTT. Translated, it gives CASSLQGKLFF.

This clone was observed a single time. The chain recombines TRBV27 with TRBJ2-2, with D possibly TRBD2 on 7 matching bases. V dropped 5 bases and J dropped 6 bases, with 22 bases sitting between them. The germline gives CDR1 MNHEY, CDR2 SMNVEV (reference sequence). The CDR3 has 17 residues. CDR3 in amino acids: CASSPPRRSGGPGELFF. In nucleotides, the CDR3 is TGTGCCAGCAGTCCTCCCCGTAGGTCCGGGGGGCCCGGGGAGCTGTTTTTT.

This rearrangement joins TRBV5-6 to TRBJ2-7, with D perhaps TRBD1 or TRBD2 (5 bases each). The CDR3 contains 12 residues. Deletions cut 0 bases from V and 9 bases from J, with 10 bases between. CDR1 is SGHDT, CDR2 YYEEEE, per germline. CDR3 DNA sequence: TGTGCCAGCAGCTTGGGCCAGAGGGGGCAGTACTTC. This encodes CASSLGQRGQYF.

Written as DNA, the CDR3 is TGCAGTGCTAGTAGGGGGACTAGGTCTTACAATGAGCAGTTCTTC. It encodes CSASRGTRSYNEQFF. V usage is TRBV20-1 and J usage is TRBJ2-1, with TRBD2 identical over 8 bases. Germline CDR1 reads DFQATT; CDR2 reads SNEGSKA (reference sequence). V was clipped by 3 bases and J by 4 bases; unmatched bases: 8. This CDR3 spans 15 amino acids.

The J gene is TRBJ1-1, the V gene TRBV5-1, with D possibly TRBD1 on 6 matching bases. Trimming removed 4 bases at V and 5 bases at J, with 21 bases between. The germline V gene has CDR1 SGHRS and CDR2 YFSETQ. CDR3 length equals 16 residues. The CDR3 DNA sequence: TGCGCCAGCAGCCCTACTATTGGACAGCCGCGGACTGAAGCTTTCTTT. Protein sequence: CASSPTIGQPRTEAFF. The full variable domain, its missing parts supplied by reference TRBV5-1 and TRBJ1-1, is KAGVTQTPRYLIKTRGQQVTLSCSPISGHRSVSWYQQTPGQGLQFLFEYFSETQRNKGNFPGRFSGRQFSNSRSEMNVSTLELGDSALYLCASSPTIGQPRTEAFFGQGTRLTVV.

The rearrangement links TRBV5-4 to TRBJ2-3; D uncertain. Germline V gives CDR1 SGHNT, CDR2 YYREEE (reference sequence). Trimming cost V 4 bases and J 2 bases, with 8 bases left between them. The CDR3 runs 13 residues. The CDR3 DNA reads TGTGCCAGCAGCAATATATTCACAGATACGCAGTATTTT. As protein: CASSNIFTDTQYF. Using reference TRBV5-4 and TRBJ2-3 for the parts outside the CDR3, the full variable domain is ETGVTQSPTHLIKTRGQQVTLRCSSQSGHNTVSWYQQALGQGPQFIFQYYREEENGRGNFPPRFSGLQFPNYSSELNVNALELDDSALYLCASSNIFTDTQYFGPGTRLTVL.

The J gene is TRBJ1-3, the V gene TRBV30; possible D gene TRBD1, 5 bases. Looked up from germline, CDR1 is GTSNPN and CDR2 is SVGIG (reference sequence). This CDR3 has 16 residues. Trimming removed 4 bases from V and 2 bases from J, with 18 bases in between. The CDR3 DNA sequence: TGTGCCTGGAAACATGGGTACCCGGGGCCTGGAAACACCATATATTTT. It translates to CAWKHGYPGPGNTIYF. The entire variable domain, with the rest obtained from reference TRBV30 and TRBJ1-3, is as follows: SQTIHQWPATLVQPVGSPLSLECTVEGTSNPNLYWYRQAAGRGLQLLFYSVGIGQISSEVPQNLSASRPQDRQFILSSKKLLLSDSGFYLCAWKHGYPGPGNTIYFGEGSWLTVV.

J is TRBJ1-5 and V is TRBV7-9; D remains unclear. Germline CDR1 reads SEHNR; CDR2 reads FQNEAQ (reference sequence). Trimming cost V 6 bases and J 4 bases, with 13 bases left between them. The CDR3 extends over 14 amino acids. This CDR3 reads CASSTQGVNQPQHF. CDR3 DNA: TGTGCCAGCAGTACTCAAGGCGTAAATCAGCCCCAGCATTTT.

The chain joins TRBV5-6 to TRBJ2-6, with D tentatively TRBD1 (6 bases). V lost 4 bases to trimming and J lost 1 base, with 12 bases between them. Per the germline V gene, CDR1 is SGHDT and CDR2 is YYEEEE. CDR3 length: 16 amino acids. CDR3 sequence (DNA): TGTGCCAGCAGCATACAGGGTCTGTCTGGGGCCAACGTCCTGACTTTC. It codes for CASSIQGLSGANVLTF.

This chain's CDR3 is CASSASTGGSTEAFF. The CDR3 DNA is TGTGCCAGTAGTGCCTCGACAGGTGGTTCGACTGAAGCTTTCTTT. V and J are TRBV19 and TRBJ1-1, with TRBD1 as a possible D gene (6 bases). The CDR3 spans 15 residues. The germline V gene encodes CDR1 LNHDA and CDR2 SQIVND (reference sequence). The V end was cut by 5 bases, the J end by 5 bases, with 18 bases between. The variable domain in full, completed from reference TRBV19 and TRBJ1-1, reads DGGITQSPKYLFRKEGQNVTLSCEQNLNHDAMYWYRQDPGQGLRLIYYSQIVNDFQKGDIAEGYSVSREKKESFPLTVTSAQKNPTAFYLCASSASTGGSTEAFFGQGTRLTVV.

The chain carries TRBV6-1 and TRBJ2-3, with 9 bases fitting TRBD2. Trimming at V came to 2 bases and at J to 4 bases, leaving 7 bases not matched to a gene. Germline V gene data show CDR1 as MNHNS and CDR2 as SASEGT. The CDR3 has 16 residues. CDR3 residues: CASSESSGSGSDTQYF. The CDR3 DNA is TGTGCCAGCAGTGAAAGTAGCGGGAGTGGTTCAGATACGCAGTATTTT.

V usage is TRBV28 and J usage is TRBJ1-4, with D maybe TRBD1 (5 bases). Trimming pared 8 bases from V and 5 bases from J, leaving 21 bases between. CDR1 and CDR2 (germline): MDHEN, SYDVKM. The CDR3 is made up of 16 amino acids. The DNA of the CDR3 is TGTGCCAGCTCTCTTCTAGGTGGGGCGGGGAATGAAAAACTGTTTTTT. The encoded protein is CASSLLGGAGNEKLFF. The full variable domain, in which reference TRBV28 and TRBJ1-4 provide the parts outside the CDR3, is DVKVTQSSRYLVKRTGEKVFLECVQDMDHENMFWYRQDPGLGLRLIYFSYDVKMKEKGDIPEGYSVSREKKERFSLILESASTNQTSMYLCASSLLGGAGNEKLFFGSGTQLSVL.

The count of this clone is one. The rearrangement links TRBV5-1 to TRBJ1-5; D gene uncertain. Germline CDR1 and CDR2: SGHRS and YFSETQ. CDR3 size: 13 residues. V lost 4 bases and J lost 5, with 10 bases in between. The CDR3 is CASSQDGDQPQHF. As DNA, the CDR3 is TGCGCCAGCAGCCAGGATGGGGATCAGCCCCAGCATTTT.

The CDR3 coding sequence is TGTGCCAGCCGACTAGCAAGCTACAATGAGCAGTTCTTC. Translated: CASRLASYNEQFF. The gene calls are TRBV12-3 or TRBV12-4 and TRBJ2-1; TRBD2 matches at 7 bases. V was pared by 8 bases and J by 3 bases, with 4 bases of the junction left unmatched. The CDR3 extends over 13 amino acids.

The chain couples TRBV7-2 to TRBJ2-7; 8 bases line up with TRBD2. Germline V gene sequence: CDR1 SGHTA, CDR2 FQGNSA. CDR3 size: 15 residues. Unmatched junction bases numbered 8, after V lost 5 bases and J lost 2 bases. The CDR3 DNA reads as TGTGCCAGCAGCACCCGGACTAGCCCCGCCTACGAGCAGTACTTC. This sequence encodes CASSTRTSPAYEQYF.

Concerning this clone: A much larger clone differs by one base, so this may be a read error. This chain joins TRBV3-1 (or the pseudogene TRBV3-2) and TRBJ2-3; D unresolved. The CDR3 spans 12 residues. Germline V gene sequence: CDR1 LGHDT, CDR2 YNNKEL (reference sequence). V was pared by 5 bases and J by 2 bases, with 5 bases between. The CDR3 DNA sequence: TGTGCCAGCAGCACCTACACAGATACGCAGTATTTT. Its protein product is CASSTYTDTQYF.